Following are 6 T cell receptor beta chains from one sample sequenced in a study of blood T cell repertoires in COVID-19. The assay was immunoSEQ multiplex PCR, and TCRdb's table has in-frame clones only and misses some. The sample includes 300,000 to 400,000 clones, roughly 90% seen only once; the top ten take about 0.93%. The sample taken for sequencing was PBMCs or T cells enriched from blood (not recorded which). The receptors originated from a woman aged 25 to 39 who had recovered from COVID-19.

The genes are TRBV18 and TRBJ2-1, with a tentative D call TRBD1 (6 bases). Between the trimmed V and J ends, which lost 1 base and 4 bases, there was a span of 11 bases. Per germline, CDR1 KGHSH and CDR2 LQKENI. This CDR3 region has 15 residues. CDR3 nucleotide sequence: TGTGCCAGCTCACCACAGGGGGTAGGGTACAATGAGCAGTTCTTC. It codes for CASSPQGVGYNEQFF.

This clone was found a few times. The chain recombines TRBV4-1 with TRBJ1-2; D gene uncertain. The V gene's germline CDR1 is MGHRA and CDR2 YSYEKL. The CDR3 runs to 15 residues. Trimming stripped 0 bases from V and 3 bases from J, with 11 bases between. The CDR3 sequence is CASSQEEWQDYGYTF. The CDR3 DNA reads TGCGCCAGCAGCCAAGAAGAGTGGCAGGACTATGGCTACACCTTC.

The rearrangement uses TRBV5-1 and TRBJ2-1, with D possibly matching TRBD2 (5 bases). This CDR3 has 15 amino acids. The V and J ends lost 4 bases and 8 bases respectively, with 19 bases between them. CDR1 SGHRS and CDR2 YFSETQ come from the germline V gene. CDR3 amino acids: CASSPAPGLSDEQFF. The CDR3 coding sequence is TGCGCCAGCAGCCCGGCTCCTGGTCTTAGCGATGAGCAGTTCTTC.

The rearrangement links TRBV10-3 to TRBJ2-3; 12 bases match TRBD2. This CDR3 has 14 residues. V gave up 5 bases and J gave up 4 bases; unmatched junction bases: 1. The germline CDR1 and CDR2 sequences are ENHRY and SYGVKD. CDR3 in DNA: TGTGCCATCAGTCCTAGCGGGGGGGCAGATACGCAGTATTTT. It specifies CAISPSGGADTQYF.

CDR3 nucleotide sequence: TGTGCCAGCTCCCCGGGGGGATTCAGGAACACTGAAGCTTTCTTT. Amino acid sequence: CASSPGGFRNTEAFF. This sequence joins TRBV18 and TRBJ1-1; perhaps TRBD1 as D (5 bases). The germline gives CDR1 KGHSH, CDR2 LQKENI. The CDR3 is made up of 15 amino acids. V was pared by 6 bases and J by 1 base, with 15 bases between. The full variable domain, rest sourced from reference TRBV18 and TRBJ1-1, is NAGVMQNPRHLVRRRGQEARLRCSPMKGHSHVYWYRQLPEEGLKFMVYLQKENIIDESGMPKERFSAEFPKEGPSILRIQQVVRGDSAAYFCASSPGGFRNTEAFFGQGTRLTVV.

J is TRBJ2-3 and V is TRBV29-1, with 10 bases aligning to TRBD2. The CDR3 spans 12 residues. The germline gives CDR1 SQVTM, CDR2 ANQGSEA. The V and J ends lost 5 bases and 6 bases, in that order; junction bases with no gene match: 2. The CDR3 region has the DNA TGCAGCGTTAGCGGGGGGGCCGATACGCAGTATTTT. It translates to CSVSGGADTQYF.